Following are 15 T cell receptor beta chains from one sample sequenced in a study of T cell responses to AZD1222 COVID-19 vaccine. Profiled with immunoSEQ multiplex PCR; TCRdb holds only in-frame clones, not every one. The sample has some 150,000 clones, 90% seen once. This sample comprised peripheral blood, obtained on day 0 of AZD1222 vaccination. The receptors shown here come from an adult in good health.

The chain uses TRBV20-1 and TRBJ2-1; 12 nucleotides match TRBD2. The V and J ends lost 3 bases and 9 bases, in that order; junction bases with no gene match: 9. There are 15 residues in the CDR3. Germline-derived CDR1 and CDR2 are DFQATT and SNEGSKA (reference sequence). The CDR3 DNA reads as TGCAGTGCTAGTAGGCTAGCGGGAGGGCCGATTGAGCAGTTCTTC. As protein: CSASRLAGGPIEQFF.

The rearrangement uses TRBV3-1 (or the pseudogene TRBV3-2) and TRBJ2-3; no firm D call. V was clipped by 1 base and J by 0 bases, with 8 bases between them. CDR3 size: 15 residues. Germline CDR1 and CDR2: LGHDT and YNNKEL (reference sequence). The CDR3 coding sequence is TGTGCCAGCAGCCAAGTTGCGCTTAGCACAGATACGCAGTATTTT. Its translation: CASSQVALSTDTQYF.

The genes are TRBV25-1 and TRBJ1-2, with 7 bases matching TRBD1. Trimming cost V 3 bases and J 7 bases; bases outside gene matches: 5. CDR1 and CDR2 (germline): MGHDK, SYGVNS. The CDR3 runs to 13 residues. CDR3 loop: CASSELYRGGYTF. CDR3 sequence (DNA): TGTGCCAGCAGTGAGTTATACAGGGGTGGCTACACCTTC.

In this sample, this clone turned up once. This CDR3 is CASSSGARSYNEQFF. The CDR3 region has the DNA TGTGCCAGCTCATCGGGGGCACGGTCCTACAATGAGCAGTTCTTC. The chain couples TRBV18 to TRBJ2-1, with D tentatively TRBD1 or TRBD2 (6 bases each). Germline V gene lookup returns CDR1 KGHSH and CDR2 LQKENI. This CDR3 is 15 amino acids long. Trimming cost V 5 bases and J 1 base, with 12 bases left between them.

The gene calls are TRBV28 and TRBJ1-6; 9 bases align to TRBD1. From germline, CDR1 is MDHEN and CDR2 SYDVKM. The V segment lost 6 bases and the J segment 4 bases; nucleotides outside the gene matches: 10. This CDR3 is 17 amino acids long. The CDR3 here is CASRILTGGHYNSPLHF. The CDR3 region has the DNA TGTGCCAGCAGGATCCTCACAGGGGGCCATTATAATTCACCCCTCCACTTT.

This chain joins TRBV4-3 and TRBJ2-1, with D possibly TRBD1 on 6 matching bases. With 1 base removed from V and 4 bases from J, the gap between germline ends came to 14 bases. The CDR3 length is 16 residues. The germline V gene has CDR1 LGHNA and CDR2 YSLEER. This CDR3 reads CASSQGRTEGYNEQFF. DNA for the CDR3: TGCGCCAGCAGCCAAGGGAGGACAGAGGGGTACAATGAGCAGTTCTTC.

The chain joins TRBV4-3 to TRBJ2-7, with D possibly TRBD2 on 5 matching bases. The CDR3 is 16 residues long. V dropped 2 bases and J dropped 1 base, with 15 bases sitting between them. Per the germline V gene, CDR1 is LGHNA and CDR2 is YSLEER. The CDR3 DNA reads TGCGCCAGCAGCCAATTTTGGAACCCGGGGTCCTACGAGCAGTACTTC. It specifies CASSQFWNPGSYEQYF.

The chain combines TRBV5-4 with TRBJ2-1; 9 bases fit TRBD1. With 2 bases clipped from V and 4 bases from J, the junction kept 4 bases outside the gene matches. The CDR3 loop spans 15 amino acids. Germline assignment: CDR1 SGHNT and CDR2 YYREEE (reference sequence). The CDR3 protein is CASSFGQGLYNEQFF. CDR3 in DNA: TGTGCCAGCAGCTTTGGACAGGGGCTTTACAATGAGCAGTTCTTC.

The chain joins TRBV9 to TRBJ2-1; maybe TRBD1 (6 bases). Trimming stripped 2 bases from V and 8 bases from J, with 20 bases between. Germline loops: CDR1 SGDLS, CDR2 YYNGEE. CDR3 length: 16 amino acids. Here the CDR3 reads CASSVTGRRSLDEQFF. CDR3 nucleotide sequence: TGTGCCAGCAGCGTGACAGGTCGTCGTTCCCTCGATGAGCAGTTCTTC.

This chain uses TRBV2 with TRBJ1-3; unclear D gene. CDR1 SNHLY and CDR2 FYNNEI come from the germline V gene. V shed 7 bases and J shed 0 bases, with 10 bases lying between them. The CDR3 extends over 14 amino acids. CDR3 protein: CASTRPSSGNTIYF. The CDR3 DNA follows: TGTGCCAGCACCAGACCGAGCTCTGGAAACACCATATATTTT. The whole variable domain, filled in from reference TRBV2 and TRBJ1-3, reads EPEVTQTPSHQVTQMGQEVILRCVPISNHLYFYWYRQILGQKVEFLVSFYNNEISEKSEIFDDQFSVERPDGSNFTLKIRSTKLEDSAMYFCASTRPSSGNTIYFGEGSWLTVV.

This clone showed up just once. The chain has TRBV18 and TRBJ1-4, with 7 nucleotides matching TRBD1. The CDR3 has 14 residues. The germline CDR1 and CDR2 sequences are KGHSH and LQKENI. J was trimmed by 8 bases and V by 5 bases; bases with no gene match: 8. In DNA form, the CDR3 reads TGTGCCAGCTCATCTGGGACAGCAGGAGAAAAACTGTTTTTT. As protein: CASSSGTAGEKLFF. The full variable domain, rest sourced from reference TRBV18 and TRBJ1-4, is NAGVMQNPRHLVRRRGQEARLRCSPMKGHSHVYWYRQLPEEGLKFMVYLQKENIIDESGMPKERFSAEFPKEGPSILRIQQVVRGDSAAYFCASSSGTAGEKLFFGSGTQLSVL.

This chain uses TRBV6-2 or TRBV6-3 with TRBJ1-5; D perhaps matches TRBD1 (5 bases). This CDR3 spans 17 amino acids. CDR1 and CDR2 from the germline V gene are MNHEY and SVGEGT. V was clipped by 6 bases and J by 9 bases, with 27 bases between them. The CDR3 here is CASSPYTRAGSIRPQHF. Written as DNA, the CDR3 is TGTGCCAGCAGCCCATACACCCGGGCAGGGTCGATCCGGCCCCAGCATTTT.

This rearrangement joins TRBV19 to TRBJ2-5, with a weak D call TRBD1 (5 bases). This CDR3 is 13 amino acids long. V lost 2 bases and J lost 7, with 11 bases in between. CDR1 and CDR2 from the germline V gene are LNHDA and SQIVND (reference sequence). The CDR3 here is CASSIKGVGTQYF. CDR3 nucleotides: TGTGCCAGTAGTATAAAAGGGGTCGGGACCCAGTACTTC. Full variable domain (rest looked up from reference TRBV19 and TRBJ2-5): DGGITQSPKYLFRKEGQNVTLSCEQNLNHDAMYWYRQDPGQGLRLIYYSQIVNDFQKGDIAEGYSVSREKKESFPLTVTSAQKNPTAFYLCASSIKGVGTQYFGPGTRLLVL.

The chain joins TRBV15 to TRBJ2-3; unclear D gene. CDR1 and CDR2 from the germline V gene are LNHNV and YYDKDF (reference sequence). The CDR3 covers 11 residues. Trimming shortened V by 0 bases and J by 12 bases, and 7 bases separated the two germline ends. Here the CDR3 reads CATSRDQYQYF. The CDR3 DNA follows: TGTGCCACCAGCAGAGATCAGTACCAGTATTTT.

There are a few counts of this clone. The chain's CDR3 is CAVRLAVSTDTQYF. The CDR3 nucleotides read TGTGCCGTCAGGCTTGCGGTGAGCACAGATACGCAGTATTTT. The genes are TRBV9 and TRBJ2-3; D is undetermined. The V end was cut by 10 bases, the J end by 0 bases, with 15 bases between. The CDR3 runs 14 residues. From germline, CDR1 is SGDLS and CDR2 YYNGEE.